Below, 10 T cell receptor beta chains from the same sample are listed, as sequenced in a study of follicular helper T cells after annual influenza vaccination. Repertoires were generated with immunoSEQ multiplex PCR, while TCRdb's copy carries only in-frame clones and drops some. In the table there are over 7,000 clones, approximately 80% of which are singletons. Time point here: 2014-2015 season, 7 days after vaccination. Sequences were derived from CXCR5+ CD38- circulating T follicular helper cells from blood, sampled 7 days after influenza vaccination. Subset denoted: circulating Tfh, non-naive CD4+CXCR5+PD-1+ (ICOS+CD38+ or ICOS-CD38-). Every receptor here comes from an adult who received the influenza vaccine.

The V and J genes are TRBV29-1 and TRBJ1-1; the D is unclear. The CDR3 sequence is 11 residues long. V was shortened by 3 bases and J by 11 bases, with 13 bases between the two germline ends. Germline V CDR1 and CDR2: SQVTM, ANQGSEA. The CDR3 coding sequence is TGCAGCGTTGACGACGATAGAGGGGCTTTCTTT. Translated, it gives CSVDDDRGAFF. The variable domain in full, completed from reference TRBV29-1 and TRBJ1-1, reads SAVISQKPSRDICQRGTSLTIQCQVDSQVTMMFWYRQQPGQSLTLIATANQGSEATYESGFVIDKFPISRPNLTFSTLTVSNMSPEDSSIYLCSVDDDRGAFFGQGTRLTVV.

CDR3 residues: CASSQDGIGFGTEAFF. The CDR3 DNA sequence: TGCGCCAGCAGCCAAGATGGGATCGGGTTTGGCACTGAAGCTTTCTTT. The rearrangement uses TRBV4-3 and TRBJ1-1, with unresolved D. Trimming shortened V by 0 bases and J by 4 bases, and 15 bases separated the two germline ends. The CDR3 covers 16 residues. The germline V gene has CDR1 LGHNA and CDR2 YSLEER.

The rearrangement joins TRBV7-7 to TRBJ2-1, with 15 nucleotides matching TRBD2. The CDR3 has 15 amino acids. Unmatched junction bases numbered 6, after V lost 5 bases and J lost 10 bases. The germline CDR1 and CDR2 sequences are SSHAT and FNYEAQ (reference sequence). CDR3 amino acids: CASSAGLAGGSEQFF. The CDR3 DNA is TGTGCCAGCAGCGCGGGACTAGCGGGAGGATCGGAGCAGTTCTTC.

The gene calls are TRBV27 and TRBJ1-2; D not certain. The CDR3 consists of 16 residues. The V gene lost 5 bases and the J gene lost 4 bases, with 20 bases spanning the gap. Germline V gene data show CDR1 as MNHEY and CDR2 as SMNVEV (reference sequence). The CDR3 is CASSPGGLQRLYGYTF. CDR3 sequence (DNA): TGTGCCAGCAGTCCCGGTGGGCTACAAAGGCTCTATGGCTACACCTTC.

CDR3 protein: CASSLSTPYEQYF. In nucleotides, the CDR3 is TGTGCCAGCAGCCTATCCACCCCCTACGAGCAGTACTTC. V usage is TRBV11-2 and J usage is TRBJ2-7, with D hard to call. Germline V gene data show CDR1 as SGHAT and CDR2 as FQNNGV. The CDR3 covers 13 residues. V lost 5 bases to trimming and J lost 2 bases, with 10 bases between them. The variable domain in full, completed from reference TRBV11-2 and TRBJ2-7, reads EAGVAQSPRYKIIEKRQSVAFWCNPISGHATLYWYQQILGQGPKLLIQFQNNGVVDDSQLPKDRFSAERLKGVDSTLKIQPAKLEDSAVYLCASSLSTPYEQYFGPGTRLTVT.

The chain employs TRBV28 and TRBJ1-2; TRBD1 is a possible D gene (5 bases). The CDR3 covers 16 residues. Germline values: CDR1 MDHEN, CDR2 SYDVKM. V gave up 6 bases and J gave up 2 bases, with 19 bases separating them. The CDR3 DNA reads as TGTGCCAGCAGGCCTTTGGGCGCCGGGACGAACTATGGCTACACCTTC. It is translated as CASRPLGAGTNYGYTF.

The rearrangement uses TRBV7-8 and TRBJ2-7; D unclear. The CDR3 extends over 15 amino acids. Trimming pared 7 bases from V and 0 bases from J, leaving 16 bases between. Looked up from germline, CDR1 is SGHVS and CDR2 is FQNEAQ. As DNA, the CDR3 is TGTGCCAGCACCGCAGTCTCCCTGAACTCCTACGAGCAGTACTTC. It yields the protein CASTAVSLNSYEQYF. Drawing the rest from reference TRBV7-8 and TRBJ2-7, the complete variable domain is GAGVSQSPRYKVAKRGQDVALRCDPISGHVSLFWYQQALGQGPEFLTYFQNEAQLDKSGLPSDRFFAERPEGSVSTLKIQRTQQEDSAVYLCASTAVSLNSYEQYFGPGTRLTVT.

This clone has a single count. This chain uses TRBV5-1 with TRBJ1-1; no firm D call. From germline, CDR1 is SGHRS and CDR2 YFSETQ. The V gene lost 2 bases and the J gene lost 5 bases, with 10 bases spanning the gap. This CDR3 is 13 amino acids long. CDR3 bases: TGCGCCAGCAGCTTTTTGGGAGGAACTGAAGCTTTCTTT. It translates to CASSFLGGTEAFF.

This clone turned up a few times. The V gene is TRBV6-1, the J gene TRBJ1-5; D gene uncertain. Trimming took off 6 bases at V and 10 bases at J, with 10 bases between the two ends. The CDR3 extends over 11 amino acids. Germline-derived CDR1 and CDR2 are MNHNS and SASEGT. The CDR3 coding sequence is TGTGCCAGCAGCGATCCGGGACCCCAGCATTTT. Translation gives CASSDPGPQHF.

The CDR3 here is CSVVRDSGKGEQFF. CDR3 DNA: TGCAGCGTTGTCAGGGATAGCGGGAAGGGTGAGCAGTTCTTC. The rearrangement links TRBV29-1 to TRBJ2-1, with 8 bases lining up with TRBD2. The CDR3 covers 14 residues. The trim removed 4 bases at V and 9 bases at J, leaving 11 bases unmatched. Germline CDR1 SQVTM, CDR2 ANQGSEA.